The next 9 T cell receptor beta chains were all read from a single sample in a study of blood T cell repertoires in COVID-19. Profiling relied on immunoSEQ multiplex PCR, and the TCRdb table lists in-frame clones only, not all of them. Counted here are approximately 45,000 clones, around 75% occurring once; the ten biggest clones make up roughly 61%. The specimen sequenced was peripheral blood. Receptors were obtained from an elderly man with acute or convalescent COVID-19.

The genes are TRBV27 and TRBJ2-7; 14 nucleotides agree with TRBD2. V lost 6 bases to trimming and J lost 2 bases; unmatched junction nucleotides: 3. Germline CDR1 MNHEY, CDR2 SMNVEV (reference sequence). The CDR3 length is 15 residues. The CDR3 protein is CASSRTSGGPYEQYF. In DNA form, the CDR3 reads TGTGCCAGCAGCCGGACTAGCGGGGGGCCCTACGAGCAGTACTTC.

This clone was seen more than once but under ten times. The chain links TRBV5-1 to TRBJ2-3; TRBD2 might be the D (6 bases). This CDR3 contains 13 residues. The germline V and J ends were trimmed by 0 bases and 14 bases, with 16 bases remaining between them. The germline V gene encodes CDR1 SGHRS and CDR2 YFSETQ. The CDR3 sequence: CASSLEIADPRYF. The CDR3 bases are TGCGCCAGCAGCTTGGAAATAGCGGACCCCCGGTATTTT.

This clone was counted only a few times. The gene calls are TRBV7-9 and TRBJ2-1, with 9 bases matching TRBD2. The CDR3 sequence is 15 residues long. J lost 6 bases, V lost 2 bases, and 5 bases had no gene match. Germline assignment: CDR1 SEHNR and CDR2 FQNEAQ (reference sequence). CDR3 in amino acids: CASSLSSGRGNEQFF. The CDR3 bases are TGTGCCAGCAGCTTAAGTAGCGGGAGAGGCAATGAGCAGTTCTTC.

This chain connects TRBV7-9 to TRBJ1-1; D is ambiguous. This CDR3 has 13 residues. CDR1 is SEHNR and CDR2 is FQNEAQ in the germline V gene (reference sequence). The V end was cut by 8 bases, the J end by 1 base, with 11 bases between. Here the CDR3 reads CASGGRRNTEAFF. CDR3 nucleotide sequence: TGTGCCAGCGGAGGGCGGAGGAACACTGAAGCTTTCTTT.

The rearrangement links TRBV2 to TRBJ2-3; D is perhaps TRBD2 (5 bases). Per the germline V gene, CDR1 is SNHLY and CDR2 is FYNNEI. Deletions cut 4 bases from V and 5 bases from J, with 13 bases between. The CDR3 has 14 residues. Here the CDR3 reads CASSGEWAGDTQYF. For the CDR3, the DNA is TGTGCCAGCAGTGGGGAGTGGGCGGGAGATACGCAGTATTTT.

The chain uses TRBV10-3 and TRBJ1-2, with 8 bases identical to TRBD1. The length of the CDR3 is 15 residues. After removal of 3 bases from V and 5 bases from J, the junction contained 8 bases not matched to a gene. CDR1 and CDR2 from the germline V gene are ENHRY and SYGVKD. The CDR3 nucleotides read TGTGCCATCAGTGACCAGGGGGCGGCTCTATATGGCTACACCTTC. Protein: CAISDQGAALYGYTF.

J is TRBJ2-3 and V is TRBV4-3, with D possibly matching TRBD2 (6 bases). The CDR3 is 17 residues long. CDR1 and CDR2 (germline): LGHNA, YSLEER. Deletions cut 0 bases from V and 4 bases from J, with 17 bases between. As DNA, the CDR3 is TGCGCCAGCAGCCAAGATATAACGGCGGGACGCTCAGATACGCAGTATTTT. It codes for CASSQDITAGRSDTQYF.

The chain combines TRBV6-6 with TRBJ2-7, with D perhaps TRBD2 (6 bases). CDR3 length equals 15 residues. With 2 bases removed from V and 0 bases from J, the gap between germline ends came to 11 bases. The germline V gene encodes CDR1 MNHNY and CDR2 SVGAGI (reference sequence). The CDR3 region is CASSYGRGYSYEQYF. The CDR3 region has the DNA TGTGCCAGCAGTTACGGGCGGGGTTACTCCTACGAGCAGTACTTC.

This clone was seen only once. V gene TRBV4-1 combines with J gene TRBJ2-1; 11 bases match TRBD2. With 0 bases clipped from V and 7 bases from J, the junction kept 8 bases outside the gene matches. CDR1 and CDR2 (germline): MGHRA, YSYEKL. The CDR3 loop spans 17 amino acids. CDR3 amino acids: CASSQEGTSGRRNEQFF. DNA for the CDR3: TGCGCCAGCAGCCAAGAAGGTACTAGCGGGAGAAGGAATGAGCAGTTCTTC.